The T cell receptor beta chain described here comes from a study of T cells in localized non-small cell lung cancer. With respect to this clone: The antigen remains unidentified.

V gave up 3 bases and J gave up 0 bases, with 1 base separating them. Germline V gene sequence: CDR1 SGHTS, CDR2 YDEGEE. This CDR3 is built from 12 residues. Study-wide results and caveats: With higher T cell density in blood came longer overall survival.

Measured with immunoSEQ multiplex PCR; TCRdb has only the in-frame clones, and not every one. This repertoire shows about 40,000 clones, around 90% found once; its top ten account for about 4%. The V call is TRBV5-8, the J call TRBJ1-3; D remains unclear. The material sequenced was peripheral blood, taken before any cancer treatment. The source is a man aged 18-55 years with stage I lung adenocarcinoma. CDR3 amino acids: CASSYSGNTIYF. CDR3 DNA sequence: TGTGCCAGCAGCTACTCTGGAAACACCATATATTTT.